These 28 T cell receptor beta chains were all obtained from the same sample, sequenced in a study of tumor and adjacent non-tumor tissue in lung cancer. The template was RNA from unsorted bulk tissue. More than 3 cm separated this lung sample from the edge of the tumor. A modified ARM-PCR protocol with three rounds of nested PCR amplified TCRbeta. TCRdb reprocessed the multiplex PCR reads via MiXCR and lists one record per CDR3 protein. The sample contains around 74,000 distinct CDR3 sequences, about two thirds of which appear only once. The material sequenced was distant non-tumor lung tissue. These receptor sequences come from a woman between 50 and 59 years old with non-small cell lung cancer.

The table lists this clonotype with many counts. The chain has TRBV4-1 and TRBJ2-7, with 10 bases that match TRBD2. J was trimmed by 3 bases and V by 5 bases; bases with no gene match: 28. This CDR3 has 22 amino acids. The germline V gene has CDR1 MGHRA and CDR2 YSYEKL. This CDR3 is CASSKAAGLVAGGSLEYYEQYF. The CDR3 DNA is TGCGCCAGCAGCAAAGCAGCGGGCTTAGTAGCGGGAGGATCGTTAGAGTACTACGAGCAGTACTTC.

As to this clonotype: A clone one base away is much larger, so this may be a read error. The CDR3 carries no conserved terminal phenylalanine or tryptophan, so it likely arises from a read error. The rearrangement links TRBV20-1 to TRBJ2-1; 9 positions match TRBD1. The germline V gene encodes CDR1 DFQATT and CDR2 SNEGSKA (reference sequence). This CDR3 has 13 amino acids. Trimming took 5 bases from V and 7 from J; bases not matched to a gene: 6. The CDR3 DNA reads TGCAGTGCTGGACAGGGGATAAGTAATGAGCAGTTCCTC. This sequence encodes CSAGQGISNEQFL.

This clonotype was observed many times. The chain is built from TRBV4-2 and TRBJ1-2, with D hard to call. Trimming pared 0 bases from V and 7 bases from J, leaving 9 bases between. CDR3 size: 13 residues. The germline V gene encodes CDR1 LGHNA and CDR2 YNFKEQ. CDR3 region: CASSQEGIGGYTF. CDR3 nucleotides: TGTGCCAGCAGCCAAGAGGGAATAGGTGGCTACACCTTC.

Note on this clonotype: This may be a read error, as it is one base from a much larger clone. The CDR3 DNA reads as TGTGCCAGCAGCTTAGAACTGGAGGGGGCGGCTGGGGCCAACGTCCTGACTTTC. Translation gives CASSLELEGAAGANVLTF. The rearrangement uses TRBV7-6 and TRBJ2-6, with a possible D match to TRBD1 (7 bases). The CDR3 covers 18 residues. The V end was cut by 1 base, the J end by 2 bases, with 15 bases between. Germline V lookup: CDR1 SGHVS, CDR2 FNYEAQ.

Notes on this clonotype: An end of the junction differs from the germline gene, which may be a read error. The chain carries TRBV11-3 and TRBJ2-1; 9 bases agree with TRBD2. The CDR3 contains 16 residues. CDR1 is SGHNT and CDR2 is YENEEA in the germline V gene. For the CDR3, the DNA is TGTGCTAGCAACTCACGTAGCGGGAGCTCCTACAATGAGCAGTTCTTC. Protein product: CASNSRSGSSYNEQFF.

In regard to this clonotype: One end of the junction varies from germline; a read error may be responsible. The V call is TRBV6-6, the J call TRBJ1-1, with no clear D. The CDR3 has 14 amino acids. Germline loops: CDR1 MNHNY, CDR2 SVGAGI (reference sequence). DNA of the CDR3: TGTACCAGCAGTTACCGGGTTTCCGGATCTGAAGCTTTCTTT. Amino acid sequence: CTSSYRVSGSEAFF.

In the case of this clonotype: This may be a read error: a much more frequent sequence differs by one nucleotide. The chain couples TRBV6-1 to TRBJ2-1, with D possibly matching TRBD2 (6 bases). Per the germline V gene, CDR1 is MNHNS and CDR2 is SASEGT. The CDR3 covers 14 residues. DNA for the CDR3: TGTGCCAGCAATGAAGTTGGAGGGGCCGTTGAGCAGTTCTTC. It specifies CASNEVGGAVEQFF.

In the case of this clonotype: This may arise from a read error, as a much more abundant clone is one base away. This chain uses TRBV28 with TRBJ2-1, with 10 bases identical to TRBD1. Germline assignment: CDR1 MDHEN and CDR2 SYDVKM. V trimming: 6 bases; J trimming: 12 bases; junction bases outside the gene matches: 8. This CDR3 region has 13 residues. The CDR3 is CASRATTGGPQFF. In DNA, the CDR3 is TGTGCCAGCAGAGCTACGACAGGGGGCCCGCAGTTCTTC.

By frequency in the sample, this clonotype is medium-sized. The chain has TRBV11-2 and TRBJ2-1; D call uncertain. The length of the CDR3 is 14 residues. The germline V gene encodes CDR1 SGHAT and CDR2 FQNNGV. V lost 2 bases and J 4 bases, leaving 9 bases between the germline ends. CDR3 coding DNA: TGTGCCAGCAGCTTATTTCGGAATTACAATGAGCAGTTCTTC. Protein sequence: CASSLFRNYNEQFF.

This clonotype was seen only a few times. A much larger clone is a single base away; this may be a read error. This chain uses TRBV12-3 or TRBV12-4 with TRBJ2-5; D might be TRBD2 (5 bases). CDR3 length equals 14 residues. V lost 10 bases to trimming and J lost 2 bases, with 17 bases between them. DNA of the CDR3: TGTGCCACTACCCGTGGAGCGGCTCAAGAGACCCAGTACTTC. It specifies CATTRGAAQETQYF.

Concerning this clonotype: A much larger clonotype is one base distant, so this may be a read error. The rearrangement joins TRBV24-1 to TRBJ1-2; 8 positions agree with TRBD1. Germline V gene data show CDR1 as KGHDR and CDR2 as SFDVKD. The CDR3 has 13 residues. The CDR3 coding sequence is TGTGTCACCGCGGACAGGGAGTCCCGCCTGCACACCTTC. Translating it yields CVTADRESRLHTF.

With regard to this clonotype: One junction end disagrees with the germline gene, perhaps due to a read error. The chain is built from TRBV29-1 and TRBJ2-5; 11 bases match TRBD2. The germline V gene has CDR1 SQVTM and CDR2 ANQGSEA. This CDR3 comprises 16 residues. The CDR3 is CSVAVSSGRVVETQRF. The CDR3 nucleotides read TGCAGCGTTGCGGTCAGTAGCGGGAGGGTTGTGGAGACCCAGCGCTTC.

As for this clonotype: A much larger clone is a single base away; this may be a read error. The chain links TRBV20-1 to TRBJ2-3; 8 bases are shared with TRBD1. CDR3 length: 12 amino acids. Per germline, CDR1 DFQATT and CDR2 SNEGSKA (reference sequence). The CDR3 DNA sequence: TGCAGTGCTAGAACAGGGGGAGATAGGCAGTATTTT. Translation: CSARTGGDRQYF.

This clonotype was seen only a few times. The chain uses TRBV5-1 and TRBJ2-7; 8 bases align to TRBD1. The CDR3 runs to 14 residues. CDR1 is SGHRS and CDR2 is YFSETQ in the germline V gene. V shed 1 base, J shed 3 bases, and the junction held 3 bases outside the gene matches. CDR3 residues: CASSLSGQVYEQYF. The CDR3 DNA sequence: TGCGCCAGCAGCTTGTCGGGACAGGTCTACGAGCAGTACTTC.

Concerning this clonotype itself: A much more abundant neighbour one base away suggests this may be a read error. The CDR3 end shows no conserved phenylalanine or tryptophan, and so a read error is likely. The chain recombines TRBV12-3 or TRBV12-4 with TRBJ1-4; possible D gene TRBD1, 5 bases. The CDR3 is 15 amino acids. V was shortened by 8 bases and J by 4 bases, with 17 bases between the two germline ends. This CDR3 reads CASAAGDGFNEKLFS. DNA for the CDR3: TGTGCCAGCGCAGCCGGGGACGGATTTAATGAAAAACTGTTTTCT.

On this clonotype: This may arise from a read error, as a much more abundant clone is one base away. The final CDR3 position lacks the conserved phenylalanine or tryptophan, pointing to a likely read error. The chain recombines TRBV5-1 with TRBJ1-1, with a weak D call TRBD1 (6 bases). The germline V gene encodes CDR1 SGHRS and CDR2 YFSETQ. CDR3 length equals 15 residues. Trimming took 3 bases from V and 1 from J, leaving 13 bases between them. CDR3 protein: CASSSGRGRNTEAFV. For the CDR3, the DNA is TGCGCCAGCAGCTCTGGGAGGGGGAGGAACACTGAAGCTTTCGTT.

Turning to this clonotype: The junction shows a germline mismatch at one end, possibly a read error. This rearrangement joins TRBV11-2 to TRBJ2-3; 11 bases line up with TRBD2. The germline V gene encodes CDR1 SGHAT and CDR2 FQNNGV. The CDR3 sequence is 18 residues long. The CDR3 DNA reads as TGTGCCAGGAGCTCGACCCCACTAGCGGGAGTTGCGACAGATATGCAGTATTTT. Residues: CARSSTPLAGVATDMQYF.

This clonotype was detected a few times. Possible read error: a much larger clone is one base away. This rearrangement joins TRBV6-5 to TRBJ2-1; weak D call: TRBD1 (5 bases). The CDR3 covers 13 residues. CDR1 is MNHEY, CDR2 SVGAGI, per germline. V dropped 2 bases and J dropped 11 bases, with 13 bases sitting between them. The CDR3 reads CASSYKTVMKQFF. The CDR3 DNA reads as TGTGCCAGCAGTTACAAGACAGTGATGAAGCAGTTCTTC.

Comments on this clonotype: This CDR3 fails to terminate in the conserved phenylalanine or tryptophan, so it likely reflects a read error. This chain links TRBV12-3 or TRBV12-4 with TRBJ2-1; D is unclear. The CDR3 length is 11 residues. CDR3 loop: CVSSLAPEQFS. As DNA, the CDR3 is TGTGTCAGCAGTTTGGCACCTGAACAGTTCTCC.

Many counts were recorded for this clonotype. The V call is TRBV10-2, the J call TRBJ2-3, with no clear D. This CDR3 is 11 amino acids long. Germline CDR1 WSHSY, CDR2 SAAADI. Trimming took 8 bases from V and 7 from J, leaving 10 bases between them. The CDR3 loop is CASGEENTQYF. Here the CDR3 DNA reads TGCGCCAGCGGAGAGGAGAATACGCAGTATTTT.

The chain couples TRBV6-1 to TRBJ2-1; TRBD2 might be the D (5 bases). The CDR3 loop spans 14 amino acids. The germline V gene encodes CDR1 MNHNS and CDR2 SASEGT. V lost 5 bases to trimming and J lost 11 bases, with 19 bases between them. CDR3 in amino acids: CASSLVGNVHKQFF. CDR3 coding DNA: TGTGCCAGCAGTTTAGTCGGGAATGTTCATAAGCAGTTCTTC.

On this clonotype itself: Possible read error: a much larger clone is one base away. The CDR3 DNA sequence: TGCGCCAGCAGCCAAGATCGTCAGTCCTACGGGCAGTACTTC. It specifies CASSQDRQSYGQYF. The rearrangement uses TRBV4-1 and TRBJ2-7; no clear D. The CDR3 spans 14 residues. In germline, CDR1 is MGHRA, CDR2 YSYEKL.

This clonotype was seen many times. This rearrangement joins TRBV6-2 or TRBV6-3 to TRBJ2-1; 10 positions agree with TRBD2. With V trimmed by 4 bases and J by 3 bases, 3 bases remained unmatched. This CDR3 has 15 amino acids. Germline-derived CDR1 and CDR2 are MNHEY and SVGEGT. Here the CDR3 reads CASSFRTSGYNEQFF. CDR3 DNA: TGTGCCAGCAGTTTTCGGACTAGCGGCTACAATGAGCAGTTCTTC.

This clonotype was recorded only once. As the CDR3 is not closed by the conserved phenylalanine or tryptophan, this likely results from a read error. The gene calls are TRBV5-4 and TRBJ1-1, with a possible D match to TRBD1 (5 bases). The CDR3 sequence is 14 residues long. Germline values: CDR1 SGHNT, CDR2 YYREEE (reference sequence). The CDR3 bases are TGTGTCAGCAGCTTGCTGGGACGGTCCTCTGAAGCTTTCATT. This codes for CVSSLLGRSSEAFI.

Remarks on this clonotype: A much larger clone sits a single nucleotide away, making a read error possible. The CDR3 end shows no conserved phenylalanine or tryptophan, and so a read error is likely. This chain joins TRBV12-3 or TRBV12-4 and TRBJ2-2; TRBD2 is a possible D gene (5 bases). This CDR3 comprises 12 residues. Trimming shortened V by 6 bases and J by 8 bases, and 10 bases separated the two germline ends. CDR3 loop: CASSPGVGELFI. DNA of the CDR3: TGTGCCAGCAGCCCCGGGGTGGGGGAGCTGTTTATT.

This clonotype was observed a single time. A much larger clone lies a single base off, so this may be a read error. V is TRBV20-1 and J is TRBJ2-3; D may match TRBD1 or TRBD2 (6 bases each). This CDR3 contains 15 residues. Germline V gene data show CDR1 as DFQATT and CDR2 as SNEGSKA (reference sequence). Between the trimmed V and J ends, which lost 7 bases and 0 bases, there was a span of 17 bases. The CDR3 DNA reads TGCAGTGTTATAGGAGGGGGGCCTAGCACAGATACGCAGTATTTT. The encoded protein is CSVIGGGPSTDTQYF.

A word on this clonotype: The CDR3 carries no conserved terminal phenylalanine or tryptophan, so it likely arises from a read error. This chain joins TRBV29-1 and TRBJ2-2, with TRBD2 matching 7 bases. Germline V lookup: CDR1 SQVTM, CDR2 ANQGSEA. The CDR3 runs to 14 residues. The CDR3 loop reads CSVVGGKHTGELFL. DNA of the CDR3: TGTAGCGTTGTCGGGGGGAAACACACCGGGGAGCTGTTTTTG.

This clonotype was counted many times. The chain recombines TRBV20-1 with TRBJ2-2; TRBD1 matches at 7 bases. Germline V lookup: CDR1 DFQATT, CDR2 SNEGSKA (reference sequence). The CDR3 contains 14 residues. V dropped 6 bases and J dropped 0; count of bases not matched to a gene: 4. CDR3 in DNA: TGCAGTGCCCCGGGACAGACGAACACCGGGGAGCTGTTTTTT. As protein: CSAPGQTNTGELFF.